These 27 T cell receptor beta chains originate from one sample sequenced in a study of shared clonotypes between healthy human individuals. Method: immunoSEQ multiplex PCR; TCRdb's copy keeps in-frame clones and lacks some. Of over a million clones in the sample, roughly 96% were seen once. Sequencing used naive CD4+ T cells sorted from blood. Described subset: CD45RA+ positively selected. The receptor source for this set is a man aged 30-40 years in good health.

This rearrangement joins TRBV5-1 to TRBJ2-7; 11 bases are shared with TRBD1. Germline-derived CDR1 and CDR2 are SGHRS and YFSETQ. J was trimmed by 3 bases and V by 3 bases; bases with no gene match: 5. This CDR3 is built from 15 residues. The CDR3 is CASSSRTGGDYEQYF. The CDR3, as DNA: TGCGCCAGCAGCTCGCGGACAGGGGGCGACTACGAGCAGTACTTC.

The CDR3 nucleotides read TGTGCCAGCAGTTTATTCACAGGGGGCAAAAACATTCAGTACTTC. Its translation: CASSLFTGGKNIQYF. The chain has TRBV27 and TRBJ2-4; 8 nucleotides agree with TRBD1. This CDR3 comprises 15 residues. Germline V gene lookup returns CDR1 MNHEY and CDR2 SMNVEV (reference sequence). After removal of 1 base from V and 3 bases from J, the junction contained 2 bases not matched to a gene.

The V and J genes are TRBV19 and TRBJ1-2, with 9 nucleotides matching TRBD1. The V gene end was trimmed by 4 bases and the J gene end by 5 bases; junction bases not matched to a gene: 5. The CDR3 is 14 residues long. CDR1 and CDR2 from the germline V gene are LNHDA and SQIVND (reference sequence). In DNA form, the CDR3 reads TGTGCCAGTAGTAAACAGGGGGCGCAATATGGCTACACCTTC. Amino acids: CASSKQGAQYGYTF.

The count of this clone is one. Here the CDR3 reads CASSDTGYAWGEQYF. In DNA form, the CDR3 reads TGTGCCAGCAGTGATACAGGGTACGCTTGGGGCGAGCAGTACTTC. The chain joins TRBV9 to TRBJ2-7; the D gene is possibly TRBD1 (6 bases). Germline lookup yields CDR1 SGDLS and CDR2 YYNGEE. The V gene lost 5 bases and the J gene lost 6 bases, with 21 bases spanning the gap. The CDR3 spans 15 residues.

V usage is TRBV6-6 and J usage is TRBJ2-3; a possible D gene is TRBD2 (5 bases). The CDR3 is 15 residues long. Germline V gene data show CDR1 as MNHNY and CDR2 as SVGAGI (reference sequence). With 2 bases removed from V and 3 bases from J, the gap between germline ends came to 12 bases. The CDR3 loop reads CASSYQLGSTDTQYF. The CDR3 DNA follows: TGTGCCAGCAGTTACCAACTAGGGAGTACAGATACGCAGTATTTT.

The chain is built from TRBV7-9 and TRBJ2-7, with 9 bases matching TRBD1. CDR1 and CDR2 (germline): SEHNR, FQNEAQ (reference sequence). V lost 6 bases, J lost 4 bases, and 19 bases stayed unmatched. This CDR3 comprises 18 residues. The CDR3 loop is CASSITIWGGQGLYEQYF. CDR3 in DNA: TGTGCCAGCAGTATAACAATCTGGGGAGGACAGGGGTTATACGAGCAGTACTTC. The full variable domain, with the rest looked up from reference TRBV7-9 and TRBJ2-7, is DTGVSQNPRHKITKRGQNVTFRCDPISEHNRLYWYRQTLGQGPEFLTYFQNEAQLEKSRLLSDRFSAERPKGSFSTLEIQRTEQGDSAMYLCASSITIWGGQGLYEQYFGPGTRLTVT.

This chain uses TRBV4-1 with TRBJ2-3, with 12 bases identical to TRBD1. With 1 base clipped from V and 3 bases from J, the junction kept 2 bases outside the gene matches. CDR3 length: 16 residues. Germline CDR1 is MGHRA and CDR2 is YSYEKL. The CDR3 region has the DNA TGCGCCAGCAGCCAAGGGGACAGGGGGCTGACAGATACGCAGTATTTT. Its translation is CASSQGDRGLTDTQYF.

The chain carries TRBV2 and TRBJ2-1; TRBD2 might be the D (6 bases). The CDR3 covers 12 residues. Trimming left V 4 bases short and J 8 bases short, with 9 bases between. Germline V CDR1 and CDR2: SNHLY, FYNNEI. CDR3 loop: CASSGLVDEQFF. Here the CDR3 DNA reads TGTGCCAGCAGTGGACTAGTCGATGAGCAGTTCTTC.

The J gene is TRBJ2-1, the V gene TRBV11-2; 9 bases match TRBD2. Germline V gene sequence: CDR1 SGHAT, CDR2 FQNNGV. CDR3 length: 19 amino acids. The V and J ends lost 1 base and 4 bases, in that order; junction bases with no gene match: 14. The CDR3 region has the DNA TGTGCCAGCAGCTTAGCCTCACCTCGCTCTAGCGGGGTATACAATGAGCAGTTCTTC. The encoded protein is CASSLASPRSSGVYNEQFF.

The chain combines TRBV18 with TRBJ2-4; D not resolved. Germline lookup yields CDR1 KGHSH and CDR2 LQKENI. There are 17 residues in the CDR3. V lost 1 base and J 8 bases, leaving 21 bases between the germline ends. CDR3 sequence: CASSPQNRQKRWHIQYF. In DNA, the CDR3 is TGTGCCAGCTCACCACAAAATCGACAAAAACGGTGGCACATTCAGTACTTC.

CDR3 nucleotide sequence: TGTGCCAGCACCACGAGGTCCAGACCTGGGAATGAGCAGTTCTTC. It yields the protein CASTTRSRPGNEQFF. V usage is TRBV11-2 and J usage is TRBJ2-1; D gene uncertain. V shed 7 bases and J shed 7 bases, with 20 bases lying between them. Germline V gives CDR1 SGHAT, CDR2 FQNNGV. The length of the CDR3 is 15 residues.

This chain connects TRBV5-5 to TRBJ2-7; 8 bases are a match to TRBD1. The germline gives CDR1 SGHKS, CDR2 YYEKEE (reference sequence). V gave up 4 bases and J gave up 9 bases; unmatched junction bases: 9. The CDR3 contains 13 residues. CDR3 bases: TGTGCCAGCAGCATCGGACAGGGTTTGGGGCAGTACTTC. It is translated as CASSIGQGLGQYF.

This chain connects TRBV29-1 to TRBJ2-3; no clear D gene. V was shortened by 7 bases and J by 0 bases, with 20 bases between the two germline ends. Germline V gene sequence: CDR1 SQVTM, CDR2 ANQGSEA. The CDR3 runs 16 residues. The CDR3 DNA is TGCAGCGGATACAACTCTCACCCCTCTAGCACAGATACGCAGTATTTT. Its translation is CSGYNSHPSSTDTQYF.

The chain is built from TRBV7-2 and TRBJ2-2, with TRBD2 matching over 11 bases. The CDR3 is 18 amino acids. V trimming: 0 bases; J trimming: 3 bases; junction bases outside the gene matches: 6. In germline, CDR1 is SGHTA, CDR2 FQGNSA. The CDR3 loop is CASSLAPGLADDTGELFF. For the CDR3, the DNA is TGTGCCAGCAGCTTAGCCCCGGGACTAGCGGACGACACCGGGGAGCTGTTTTTT. Full variable domain (remainder filled in from reference TRBV7-2 and TRBJ2-2): GAGVSQSPSNKVTEKGKDVELRCDPISGHTALYWYRQSLGQGLEFLIYFQGNSAPDKSGLPSDRFSAERTGGSVSTLTIQRTQQEDSAVYLCASSLAPGLADDTGELFFGEGSRLTVL.

V and J are TRBV9 and TRBJ2-3; 7 positions match TRBD1. CDR3 size: 15 residues. V was pared by 0 bases and J by 2 bases, with 3 bases of the junction left unmatched. Germline values: CDR1 SGDLS, CDR2 YYNGEE. The CDR3, as DNA: TGTGCCAGCAGCGTAGGACAGGGCCTCACAGATACGCAGTATTTT. Translating gives CASSVGQGLTDTQYF.

V and J are TRBV10-3 and TRBJ2-2; 9 positions match TRBD1. Trimming took 10 bases from V and 5 from J; bases not matched to a gene: 8. The germline V gene has CDR1 ENHRY and CDR2 SYGVKD. The CDR3 extends over 14 amino acids. The CDR3 reads CATARTGETGELFF. The CDR3 DNA is TGTGCCACAGCCCGGACAGGGGAGACCGGGGAGCTGTTTTTT.

CDR3: CASRRGNSQWFSEDSRNQPQHF. CDR3 DNA: TGCGCTTCCCGTCGAGGGAACAGTCAATGGTTTAGCGAGGACAGCCGCAATCAGCCCCAGCATTTT. The chain is built from TRBV23-1 and TRBJ1-5, with D tentatively TRBD1 (6 bases). TRBV23-1 is an open reading frame, and its role is uncertain. The CDR3 loop spans 22 amino acids.

For this clone: Other DNA sequences of this sample code for an identical CDR3. The rearrangement uses TRBV18 and TRBJ2-3; D gene ambiguous. V was pared by 0 bases and J by 4 bases, with 5 bases between. This CDR3 has 13 amino acids. Germline assignment: CDR1 KGHSH and CDR2 LQKENI. As DNA, the CDR3 is TGTGCCAGCTCACCACCCAGCGCAGATACGCAGTATTTT. Amino acids: CASSPPSADTQYF.

The V call is TRBV7-2, the J call TRBJ1-1, with D maybe TRBD1 (5 bases). Germline CDR1 is SGHTA and CDR2 is FQGNSA. The CDR3 contains 15 residues. Trimming left V 5 bases short and J 7 bases short, with 20 bases between. The CDR3 nucleotides read TGTGCCAGCAGCCCACCGCGACGGACATTAGATGAAGCTTTCTTT. It yields the protein CASSPPRRTLDEAFF. The whole variable domain, filled in from reference TRBV7-2 and TRBJ1-1, reads GAGVSQSPSNKVTEKGKDVELRCDPISGHTALYWYRQSLGQGLEFLIYFQGNSAPDKSGLPSDRFSAERTGGSVSTLTIQRTQQEDSAVYLCASSPPRRTLDEAFFGQGTRLTVV.

V is TRBV18 and J is TRBJ1-5; 7 nucleotides agree with TRBD1. The CDR3 runs 14 residues. Germline V lookup: CDR1 KGHSH, CDR2 LQKENI. Trimming took 3 bases from V and 4 from J; bases not matched to a gene: 3. CDR3: CASSPTGVNQPQHF. CDR3 sequence (DNA): TGTGCCAGCTCACCCACAGGGGTAAATCAGCCCCAGCATTTT.

This chain uses TRBV28 with TRBJ2-3, with 8 bases matching TRBD2. Trimming at V came to 6 bases and at J to 2 bases, leaving 19 bases not matched to a gene. This CDR3 is built from 19 residues. From germline, CDR1 is MDHEN and CDR2 SYDVKM. CDR3: CASSRSGSTSFRDTDTQYF. The CDR3 nucleotides are TGTGCCAGCAGCCGCAGCGGGAGTACCTCCTTTAGGGACACAGATACGCAGTATTTT.

This clone was seen a single time. Other DNA variants within this sample encode the same CDR3. This chain joins TRBV7-3 and TRBJ2-5; maybe TRBD2 (6 bases). V lost 1 base and J 3 bases, leaving 6 bases between the germline ends. This CDR3 has 13 amino acids. Per the germline V gene, CDR1 is SGHTA and CDR2 is FQGTGA. The chain's CDR3 is CASSLRREETQYF. CDR3 nucleotides: TGTGCCAGCAGCTTAAGGAGGGAAGAGACCCAGTACTTC.

The rearrangement joins TRBV4-1 to TRBJ2-3; the D gene could be TRBD1 or TRBD2 (5 bases each). Trimming cost V 6 bases and J 4 bases, with 17 bases left between them. The CDR3 length is 15 residues. Germline CDR1 MGHRA, CDR2 YSYEKL. CDR3 in amino acids: CASSRDGGSPDTQYF. As DNA, the CDR3 is TGCGCCAGCAGTCGGGACGGCGGGTCCCCAGATACGCAGTATTTT.

J is TRBJ2-5 and V is TRBV5-4; D perhaps matches TRBD1 (5 bases). Germline loops: CDR1 SGHNT, CDR2 YYREEE (reference sequence). V dropped 1 base and J dropped 5 bases, with 12 bases sitting between them. This CDR3 is 14 amino acids long. CDR3 DNA sequence: TGTGCCAGCAGCTTGCTAGTAGGGGCTGAGACCCAGTACTTC. As protein: CASSLLVGAETQYF.

The rearrangement joins TRBV9 to TRBJ2-2; weak D call: TRBD2 (6 bases). The CDR3 covers 16 residues. CDR1 SGDLS and CDR2 YYNGEE come from the germline V gene. V dropped 0 bases and J dropped 1 base, with 10 bases sitting between them. In DNA, the CDR3 is TGTGCCAGCAGCGTAGTTGCGGGAAGGAACACCGGGGAGCTGTTTTTT. Translating gives CASSVVAGRNTGELFF.

V gene TRBV11-2 combines with J gene TRBJ2-1, with D possibly matching TRBD2 (6 bases). Trimming shortened V by 1 base and J by 12 bases, and 13 bases separated the two germline ends. In germline, CDR1 is SGHAT, CDR2 FQNNGV. The CDR3 spans 13 residues. DNA of the CDR3: TGTGCCAGCAGCTTAGCGGTCGTGCGGGGGCAGTTCTTC. Amino acid sequence: CASSLAVVRGQFF.

This clone was counted a single time. The chain links TRBV11-2 to TRBJ1-1; D ambiguous. This CDR3 region has 14 residues. The germline V gene has CDR1 SGHAT and CDR2 FQNNGV. V lost 1 base to trimming and J lost 0 bases, with 6 bases between them. CDR3 sequence: CASSLVNVNTEAFF. CDR3 sequence (DNA): TGTGCCAGCAGCTTAGTAAATGTGAACACTGAAGCTTTCTTT.